This entry features one T cell receptor (beta chain) sequence. Its antigen is currently unknown. This entry is derived from a study of shared clonotypes between healthy human individuals. Study-level points and caveats: The donor pool, a small one, limited the genetic and exposure-history diversity represented.

Germline values: CDR1 LGHNA, CDR2 YNFKEQ. The CDR3 is 18 residues long. J lost 6 bases, V lost 0 bases, and 11 bases had no gene match. The material for each subset, its genomic DNA, was split evenly across several immunoSEQ plates. The repertoire was sequenced with immunoSEQ multiplex PCR; TCRdb's copy has only in-frame clones and lacks some. Altogether about 1 million clones are present, about 76% being singletons, with the ten largest covering 1.4%. The sample was memory CD4+ T cells sorted from blood. The sample's subset: CD45RA-negative fraction. The chain links TRBV4-2 to TRBJ1-1; 12 nucleotides match TRBD1. This sequence was found in a young man in good health. The CDR3 bases are TGTGCCAGCAGCCAAGATCGAGGGACAGGGGGCGGAGGAGCTGAAGCTTTCTTT. This encodes CASSQDRGTGGGGAEAFF.